This TCR beta chain comes out of a study of blood T cell repertoires in COVID-19. Study in general: The United States, Italy and Spain were the sources of the acute and convalescent COVID-19 samples. The cDNA or gDNA used as material had been derived from T cells, B-cell-depleted T cells, or PBMCs.

Original processing methods: Reference gene primer amplification yielded estimated nucleated cell counts. Generated by immunoSEQ multiplex PCR, the TCRdb table keeps only in-frame clones and is missing some. The DNA gave D and trimming, while V, J and clone size come from that table. The top ten clones hold roughly 18% of a sample with 100,000 to 150,000 clones, about 89% of them seen once. The CDR3 loop spans 18 amino acids. V gave up 0 bases and J gave up 3 bases; unmatched junction bases: 9. Germline V gene lookup returns CDR1 LGHNT and CDR2 FRNRAP. The specimen was peripheral blood. V usage is TRBV12-5 and J usage is TRBJ1-4, with TRBD1 matching over 8 bases. This TCR was sampled from a man aged 45 to 65 with active or convalescent COVID-19. The CDR3 DNA sequence: TGTGCTAGTGGTTTGGTACGTCAGGGGGCGTTAGCTAATGAAAAACTGTTTTTT. Protein product: CASGLVRQGALANEKLFF.